One and the same sample provided the 9 T cell receptor beta chains below, sequenced in a study of blood T cell repertoires in COVID-19 (dated by TCRdb to between 2020 and 2021). The library was produced with the immunoSEQ multiplex PCR assay. In its TCRdb copy, this immuneACCESS table keeps in-frame sequences only and misses some clones. Where compared with another copy, unresolved V genes explain less than half of these, and the others have no known cause. Here the sample has 100,000 to 120,000 clones; about 85% occur a single time. About 3.6% of the sample is taken by the ten largest. The specimen sequenced was peripheral blood. The origin of the receptors is a man between 40 and 49 years old with acute or convalescent COVID-19.

The CDR3: CASSDPFSDRSYEQYF. The CDR3, as DNA: TGTGCCAGCAGCGATCCCTTTAGTGACAGGAGCTACGAGCAGTACTTC. The chain has TRBV2 and TRBJ2-7; D might be TRBD1 (6 bases). Germline assignment: CDR1 SNHLY and CDR2 FYNNEI. The CDR3 runs 16 residues. Trimming took off 6 bases at V and 3 bases at J, with 21 bases between the two ends.

The chain couples TRBV9 to TRBJ1-2, with 11 bases that match TRBD1. The length of the CDR3 is 15 residues. Per germline, CDR1 SGDLS and CDR2 YYNGEE. V was clipped by 3 bases and J by 1 base; unmatched bases: 2. The CDR3 loop reads CASSGTGGHNYGYTF. The CDR3 bases are TGTGCCAGCAGCGGGACAGGGGGCCATAACTATGGCTACACCTTC.

The V and J genes are TRBV5-6 and TRBJ1-6, with TRBD1 as a possible D gene (5 bases). Germline V CDR1 and CDR2: SGHDT, YYEEEE. CDR3 length equals 15 residues. Between the trimmed V and J ends, which lost 2 bases and 10 bases, there was a span of 16 bases. The CDR3: CASSLKGALHSPLHF. CDR3 nucleotide sequence: TGTGCCAGCAGCTTAAAAGGGGCGCTTCACTCACCCCTCCACTTT.

The chain recombines TRBV7-9 with TRBJ2-4, with a tentative D call TRBD1 (5 bases). Per the germline V gene, CDR1 is SEHNR and CDR2 is FQNEAQ (reference sequence). The V end lost 1 base, the J end lost 4 bases, and 14 bases lay between the germline ends. There are 16 residues in the CDR3. The CDR3 DNA reads as TGTGCCAGCAGCTTAGTAAGTGGGCAGGGAAAAAACATTCAGTACTTC. Encoded protein: CASSLVSGQGKNIQYF.

The CDR3 protein is CASSQAGAYGYTF. The CDR3 nucleotides read TGCGCCAGCAGCCAGGCGGGAGCCTATGGCTACACCTTC. The V gene is TRBV4-1, the J gene TRBJ1-2; D is unresolved. Germline V gives CDR1 MGHRA, CDR2 YSYEKL. V lost 3 bases, J lost 4 bases, and 9 bases lay in between. The CDR3 loop spans 13 amino acids.

This clone was found a few times. The chain couples TRBV27 to TRBJ2-7; 9 bases match TRBD1. Looked up from germline, CDR1 is MNHEY and CDR2 is SMNVEV (reference sequence). V dropped 8 bases and J dropped 3; count of bases not matched to a gene: 2. The length of the CDR3 is 12 residues. CDR3 region: CASGGQGYEQYF. DNA for the CDR3: TGTGCCAGCGGGGGACAGGGCTACGAGCAGTACTTC.

The rearrangement joins TRBV29-1 to TRBJ1-2; no reliable D call. The CDR3 contains 13 residues. Trimming pared 4 bases from V and 2 bases from J, leaving 11 bases between. Germline assignment: CDR1 SQVTM and CDR2 ANQGSEA. The CDR3 DNA is TGCAGCGTTGTATCTGTTCCCAACTATGGCTACACCTTC. It translates to CSVVSVPNYGYTF.

J is TRBJ1-3 and V is TRBV12-3 or TRBV12-4; D gene unclear. V was cut by 3 bases and J by 7 bases, with 4 bases left in between. The CDR3 is made up of 11 amino acids. The DNA of the CDR3 is TGTGCCAGCAGTTTCGGTAACACCATATATTTT. Protein product: CASSFGNTIYF.

The chain couples TRBV19 to TRBJ1-3; tentative D call: TRBD1 (6 bases). The germline gives CDR1 LNHDA, CDR2 SQIVND (reference sequence). V lost 10 bases, J lost 4 bases, and 14 bases lay in between. The CDR3 contains 13 residues. The CDR3: CATTRGPGNTIYF. The CDR3 bases are TGTGCCACCACCAGGGGTCCGGGAAACACCATATATTTT.